This T cell receptor beta chain was captured in a study of response to subunit inactivated influenza vaccine. Study-level findings and limits: Few new T cells, the authors suggested, are recruited by each seasonal influenza vaccination.

TCRdb ran MiXCR on the RT-PCR reads and lists one entry per CDR3 protein. The sample contains a few hundred thousand distinct CDR3 sequences, around 11% of which appear only once. Per the germline V gene, CDR1 is MNHEY and CDR2 is SMNVEV (reference sequence). This CDR3 comprises 17 residues. V was clipped by 3 bases and J by 5 bases, with 23 bases between them. This clonotype was observed a handful of times. No antigen is known for it. These same data were also listed under a study on T cells expressing NK-cell markers. That source notes: In generating TCR beta cDNA, 5'RACE template switching with UMIs was used. It was sorted CD3+CD56-NKG2C+, CD3+CD56+NKG2C- and CD3+CD56+NKG2C+ T cells that provided the TCR beta repertoires. No clear determination of HCMV specificity was made for expanded NKG2C+ T cell clones.

This chain connects TRBV27 to TRBJ2-7, with D possibly being TRBD2 (5 bases). The sequencing used PBMCs from blood, collected on the day of vaccination. The origin of this receptor is a man aged 50 to 59 who received an inactivated influenza vaccine. The CDR3 is CASSFPSGSGNWHEQYF. The CDR3 DNA follows: TGTGCCAGCAGTTTCCCCTCGGGGAGCGGAAACTGGCACGAGCAGTACTTC.